This T cell receptor beta chain appears in the sequencing data of a study of cytomegalovirus exposure and HLA in healthy donors. In the study overall: The early release's HLA-typed donors yielded 78 million or so unique TCRs.

A note on this clone: The antigen remains undetermined.

PCR was performed using 60 Vbeta and 13 Jbeta primers. Data came from immunoSEQ multiplex PCR; TCRdb stores just in-frame clones and leaves some out. The sample has around 200,000 clones, and its top ten clones hold 1.1%. Study-wide results and limits: Sequencing artifact likely explains a cluster of highly shared sequence variants. Per published reports, the classifier diagnosed cytomegalovirus status with high specificity and sensitivity. As immune exposure information, only CMV serostatus was available.

The sequenced material came from PBMCs. The source of this sequence is a girl aged 2 to 10 in good health and CMV-seropositive.

CDR3 sequence reads: CASSRTGGTYREFNYGYTF. Written as DNA, the CDR3 is TGTGCCAGCAGCCGGACAGGGGGCACATATCGGGAATTTAACTATGGCTACACCTTC. This chain links TRBV27 with TRBJ1-2, with TRBD1 identical over 11 bases. Germline-derived CDR1 and CDR2 are MNHEY and SMNVEV (reference sequence). CDR3 length equals 19 residues. V dropped 6 bases and J dropped 1; count of bases not matched to a gene: 16.